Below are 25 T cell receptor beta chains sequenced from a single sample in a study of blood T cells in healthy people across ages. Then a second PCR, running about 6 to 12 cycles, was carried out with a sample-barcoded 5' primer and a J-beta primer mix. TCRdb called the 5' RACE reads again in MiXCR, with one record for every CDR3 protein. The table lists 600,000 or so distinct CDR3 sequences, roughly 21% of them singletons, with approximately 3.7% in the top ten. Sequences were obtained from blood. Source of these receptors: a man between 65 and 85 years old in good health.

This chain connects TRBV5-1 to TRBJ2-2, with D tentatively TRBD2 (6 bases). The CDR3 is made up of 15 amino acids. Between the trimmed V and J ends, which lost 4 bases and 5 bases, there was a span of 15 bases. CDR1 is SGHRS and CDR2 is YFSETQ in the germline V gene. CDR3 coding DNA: TGCGCCAGCAGCCTGACTAGTGAGCTGACCGGGGAGCTGTTTTTT. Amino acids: CASSLTSELTGELFF.

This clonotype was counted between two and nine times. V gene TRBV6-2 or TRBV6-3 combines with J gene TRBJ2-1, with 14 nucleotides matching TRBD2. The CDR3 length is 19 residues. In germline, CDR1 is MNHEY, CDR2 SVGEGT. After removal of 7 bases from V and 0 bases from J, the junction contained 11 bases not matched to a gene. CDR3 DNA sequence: TGTGCCAGCACCCAAAGGCTAGGGACTAGCGGGAGCTCCTACAATGAGCAGTTCTTC. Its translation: CASTQRLGTSGSSYNEQFF.

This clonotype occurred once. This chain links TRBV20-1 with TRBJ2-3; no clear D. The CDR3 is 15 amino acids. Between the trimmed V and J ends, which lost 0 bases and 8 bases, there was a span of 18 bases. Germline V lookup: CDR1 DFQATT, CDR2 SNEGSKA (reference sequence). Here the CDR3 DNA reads TGCAGTGCTAGAGATCCCCTCCTTCTTAGATCTACGCAGTATTTT. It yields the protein CSARDPLLLRSTQYF.

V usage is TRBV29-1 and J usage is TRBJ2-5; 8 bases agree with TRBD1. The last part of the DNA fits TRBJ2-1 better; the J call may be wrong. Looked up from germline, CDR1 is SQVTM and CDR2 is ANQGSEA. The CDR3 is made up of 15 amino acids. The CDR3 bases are TGCAGCGTCGCAGCTACAGGGGGAGCTGGGAATGAGCAGTTCTTC. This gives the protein CSVAATGGAGNEQFF.

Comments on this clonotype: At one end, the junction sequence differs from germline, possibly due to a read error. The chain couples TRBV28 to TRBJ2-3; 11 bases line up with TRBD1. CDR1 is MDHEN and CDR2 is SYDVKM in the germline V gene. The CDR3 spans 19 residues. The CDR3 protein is CPSSPYSDRGPLNTDTQYF. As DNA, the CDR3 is TGTCCCAGCAGTCCTTATTCGGACAGGGGGCCGTTAAACACAGATACGCAGTATTTT.

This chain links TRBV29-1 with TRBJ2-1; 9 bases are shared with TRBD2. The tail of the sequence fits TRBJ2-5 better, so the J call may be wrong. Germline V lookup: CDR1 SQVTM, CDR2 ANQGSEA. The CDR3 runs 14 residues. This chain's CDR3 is CSVDGGRAGETQYF. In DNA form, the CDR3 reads TGCAGCGTTGATGGCGGGAGGGCCGGAGAGACCCAGTACTTC.

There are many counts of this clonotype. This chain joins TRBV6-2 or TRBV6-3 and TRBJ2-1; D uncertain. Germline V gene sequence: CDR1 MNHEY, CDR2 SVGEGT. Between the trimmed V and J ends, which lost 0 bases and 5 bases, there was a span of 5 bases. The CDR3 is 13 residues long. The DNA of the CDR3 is TGTGCCAGCAGTTACTCCGGCGACAATGAGCAGTTCTTC. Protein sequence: CASSYSGDNEQFF.

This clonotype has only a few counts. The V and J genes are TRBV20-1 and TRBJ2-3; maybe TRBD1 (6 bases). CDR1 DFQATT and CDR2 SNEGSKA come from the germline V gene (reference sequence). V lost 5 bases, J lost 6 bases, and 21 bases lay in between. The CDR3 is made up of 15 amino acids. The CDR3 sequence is CSARRDITLGDTQYF. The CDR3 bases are TGCAGTGCTCGCCGGGACATCACGCTCGGGGATACGCAGTATTTT.

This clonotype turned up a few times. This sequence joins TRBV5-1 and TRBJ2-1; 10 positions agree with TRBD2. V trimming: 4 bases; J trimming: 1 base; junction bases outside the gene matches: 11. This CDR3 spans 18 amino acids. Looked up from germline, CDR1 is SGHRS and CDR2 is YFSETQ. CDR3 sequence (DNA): TGCGCCAGCAGCGGTCAGACTAGCGGGTCTTTATCCTACAATGAGCAGTTCTTC. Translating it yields CASSGQTSGSLSYNEQFF.

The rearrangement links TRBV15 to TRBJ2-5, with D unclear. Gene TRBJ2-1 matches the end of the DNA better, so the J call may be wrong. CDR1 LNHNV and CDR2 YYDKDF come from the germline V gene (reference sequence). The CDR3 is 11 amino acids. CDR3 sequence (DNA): TGTGCCACCACCTCTCTCGGTGAGCAGTTCTTC. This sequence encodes CATTSLGEQFF.

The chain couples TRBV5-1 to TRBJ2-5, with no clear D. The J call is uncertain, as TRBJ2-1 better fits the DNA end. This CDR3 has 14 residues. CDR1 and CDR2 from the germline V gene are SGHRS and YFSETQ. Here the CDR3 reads CASSLVGPPNEQFF. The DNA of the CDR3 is TGCGCCAGCAGCTTGGTAGGCCCTCCCAATGAGCAGTTCTTC.

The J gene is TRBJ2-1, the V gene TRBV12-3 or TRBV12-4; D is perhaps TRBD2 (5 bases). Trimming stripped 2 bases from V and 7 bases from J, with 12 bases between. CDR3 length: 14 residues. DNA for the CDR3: TGTGCCAGCAGTTTAATTGGAGGAGGTAATGAGCAGTTCTTC. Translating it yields CASSLIGGGNEQFF.

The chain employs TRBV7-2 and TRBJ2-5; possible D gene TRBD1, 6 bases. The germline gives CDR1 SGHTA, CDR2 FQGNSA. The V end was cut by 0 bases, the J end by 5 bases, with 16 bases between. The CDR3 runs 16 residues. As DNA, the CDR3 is TGTGCCAGCAGCTTAGCCTTAAGGTCAGGGGCCGAGACCCAGTACTTC. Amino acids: CASSLALRSGAETQYF.

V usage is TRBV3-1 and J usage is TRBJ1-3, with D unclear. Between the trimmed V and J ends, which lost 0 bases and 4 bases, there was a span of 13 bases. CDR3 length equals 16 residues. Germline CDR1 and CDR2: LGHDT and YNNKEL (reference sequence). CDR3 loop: CASSQDIGTPGNTIYF. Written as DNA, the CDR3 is TGTGCCAGCAGCCAAGATATTGGCACGCCCGGAAACACCATATATTTT.

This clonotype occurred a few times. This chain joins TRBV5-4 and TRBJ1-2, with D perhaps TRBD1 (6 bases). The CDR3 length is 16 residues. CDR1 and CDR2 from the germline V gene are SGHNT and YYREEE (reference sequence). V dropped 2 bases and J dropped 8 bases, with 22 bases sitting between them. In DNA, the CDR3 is TGTGCCAGCAGCTTTTATGTCGGGGGCGCCGGGAAAGGCTACACCTTC. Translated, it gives CASSFYVGGAGKGYTF. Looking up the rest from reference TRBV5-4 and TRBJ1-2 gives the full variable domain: ETGVTQSPTHLIKTRGQQVTLRCSSQSGHNTVSWYQQALGQGPQFIFQYYREEENGRGNFPPRFSGLQFPNYSSELNVNALELDDSALYLCASSFYVGGAGKGYTFGSGTRLTVV.

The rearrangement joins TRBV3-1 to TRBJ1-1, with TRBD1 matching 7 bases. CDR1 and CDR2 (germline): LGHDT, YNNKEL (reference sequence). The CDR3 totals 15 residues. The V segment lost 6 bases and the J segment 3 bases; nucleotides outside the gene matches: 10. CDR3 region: CASRGARGRDTEAFF. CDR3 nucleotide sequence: TGTGCCAGCAGAGGAGCCAGGGGGAGGGACACTGAAGCTTTCTTT.

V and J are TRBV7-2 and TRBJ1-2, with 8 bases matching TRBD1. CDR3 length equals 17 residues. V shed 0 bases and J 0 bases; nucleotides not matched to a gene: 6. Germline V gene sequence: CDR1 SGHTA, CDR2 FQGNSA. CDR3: CASSLATGTGANYGYTF. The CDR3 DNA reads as TGTGCCAGCAGCTTAGCGACTGGGACAGGAGCTAACTATGGCTACACCTTC.

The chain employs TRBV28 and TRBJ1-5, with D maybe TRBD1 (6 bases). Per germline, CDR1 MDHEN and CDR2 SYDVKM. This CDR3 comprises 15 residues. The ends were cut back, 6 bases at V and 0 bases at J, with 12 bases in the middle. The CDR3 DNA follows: TGTGCCAGCAGCTCAGGACAGTTTAGCAATCAGCCCCAGCATTTT. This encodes CASSSGQFSNQPQHF.

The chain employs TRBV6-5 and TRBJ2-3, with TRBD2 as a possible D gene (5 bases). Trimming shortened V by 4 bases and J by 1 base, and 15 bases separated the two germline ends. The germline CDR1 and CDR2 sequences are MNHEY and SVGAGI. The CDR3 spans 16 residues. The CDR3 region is CASSSASAGRTDTQYF. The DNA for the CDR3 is TGTGCCAGCAGTTCGGCCTCGGCGGGTCGCACAGATACGCAGTATTTT.

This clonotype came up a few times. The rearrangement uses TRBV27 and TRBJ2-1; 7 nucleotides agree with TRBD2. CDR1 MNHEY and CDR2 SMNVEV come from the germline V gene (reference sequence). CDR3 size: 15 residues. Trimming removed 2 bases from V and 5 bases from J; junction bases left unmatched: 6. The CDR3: CASSLGFGRHNEQFF. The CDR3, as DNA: TGTGCCAGCAGTTTAGGTTTCGGGAGGCACAATGAGCAGTTCTTC.

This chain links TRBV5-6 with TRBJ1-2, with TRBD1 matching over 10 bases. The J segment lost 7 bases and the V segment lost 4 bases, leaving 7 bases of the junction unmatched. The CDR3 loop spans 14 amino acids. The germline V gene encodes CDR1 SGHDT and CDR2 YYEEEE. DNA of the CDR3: TGTGCCAGCAGCAGTCCGGGACAGGGGCCTGGCTACACCTTC. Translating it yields CASSSPGQGPGYTF.

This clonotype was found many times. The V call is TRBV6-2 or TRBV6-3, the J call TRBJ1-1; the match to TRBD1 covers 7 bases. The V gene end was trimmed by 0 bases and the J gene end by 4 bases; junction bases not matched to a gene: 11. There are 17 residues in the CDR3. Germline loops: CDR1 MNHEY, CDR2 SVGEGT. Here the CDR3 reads CASSYSRRGPVLTEAFF. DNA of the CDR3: TGTGCCAGCAGTTACTCGAGGAGGGGGCCCGTGCTCACTGAAGCTTTCTTT.

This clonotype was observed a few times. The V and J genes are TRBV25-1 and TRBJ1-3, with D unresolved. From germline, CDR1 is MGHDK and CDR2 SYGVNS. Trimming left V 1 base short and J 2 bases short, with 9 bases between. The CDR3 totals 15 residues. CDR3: CASSESGITGNTIYF. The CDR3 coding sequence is TGTGCCAGCAGTGAATCTGGTATTACTGGAAACACCATATATTTT.

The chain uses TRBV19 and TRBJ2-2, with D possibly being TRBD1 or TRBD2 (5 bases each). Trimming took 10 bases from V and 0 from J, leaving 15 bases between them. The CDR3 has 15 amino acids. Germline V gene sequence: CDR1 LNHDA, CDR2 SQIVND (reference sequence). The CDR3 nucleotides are TGTGCCATATCAACCGGGACGGCGAACACCGGGGAGCTGTTTTTT. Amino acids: CAISTGTANTGELFF.

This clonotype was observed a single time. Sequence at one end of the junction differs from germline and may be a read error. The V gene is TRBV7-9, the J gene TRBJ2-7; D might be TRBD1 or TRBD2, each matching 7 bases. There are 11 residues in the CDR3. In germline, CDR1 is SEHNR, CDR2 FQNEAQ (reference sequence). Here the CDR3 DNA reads TGCGGCGTGGGAGGGGGCTTCGAGCAGTACTTC. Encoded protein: CGVGGGFEQYF.